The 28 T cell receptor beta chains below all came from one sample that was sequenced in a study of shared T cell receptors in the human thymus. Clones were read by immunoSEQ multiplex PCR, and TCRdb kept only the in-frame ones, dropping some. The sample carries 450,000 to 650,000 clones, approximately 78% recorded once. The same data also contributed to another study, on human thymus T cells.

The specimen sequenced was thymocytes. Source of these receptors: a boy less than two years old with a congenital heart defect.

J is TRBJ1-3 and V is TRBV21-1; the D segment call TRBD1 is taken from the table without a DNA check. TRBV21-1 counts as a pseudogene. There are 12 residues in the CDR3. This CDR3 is CASSTEGDTIYF. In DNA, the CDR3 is TGTGCCAGCAGCACCGAAGGGGACACCATATATTTT.

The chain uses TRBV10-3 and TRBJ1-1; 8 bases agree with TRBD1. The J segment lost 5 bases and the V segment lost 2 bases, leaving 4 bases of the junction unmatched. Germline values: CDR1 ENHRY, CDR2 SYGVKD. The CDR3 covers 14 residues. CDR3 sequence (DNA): TGTGCCATCAGTGAGCGCAGGGGGCTTACTGAAGCTTTCTTT. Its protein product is CAISERRGLTEAFF.

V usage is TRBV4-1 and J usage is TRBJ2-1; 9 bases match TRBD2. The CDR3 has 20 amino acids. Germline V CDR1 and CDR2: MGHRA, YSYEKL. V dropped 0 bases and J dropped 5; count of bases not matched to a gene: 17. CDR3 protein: CASSQDWGGPTGLADNEQFF. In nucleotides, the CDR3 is TGCGCCAGCAGCCAAGATTGGGGCGGCCCGACGGGACTAGCAGACAATGAGCAGTTCTTC.

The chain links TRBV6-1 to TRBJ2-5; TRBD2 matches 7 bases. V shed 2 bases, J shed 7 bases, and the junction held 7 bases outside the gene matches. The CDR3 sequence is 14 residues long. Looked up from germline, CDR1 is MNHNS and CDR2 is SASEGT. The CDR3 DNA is TGTGCCAGCAGTGAATCGACGAGCGGGGTGACCCAGTACTTC. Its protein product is CASSESTSGVTQYF.

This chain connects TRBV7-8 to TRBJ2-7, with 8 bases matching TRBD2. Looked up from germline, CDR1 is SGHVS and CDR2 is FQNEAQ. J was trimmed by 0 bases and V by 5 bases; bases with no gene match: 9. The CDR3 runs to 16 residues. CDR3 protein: CASSPRTSGLSYEQYF. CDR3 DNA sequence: TGTGCCAGCAGCCCACGTACTAGCGGACTCTCCTACGAGCAGTACTTC.

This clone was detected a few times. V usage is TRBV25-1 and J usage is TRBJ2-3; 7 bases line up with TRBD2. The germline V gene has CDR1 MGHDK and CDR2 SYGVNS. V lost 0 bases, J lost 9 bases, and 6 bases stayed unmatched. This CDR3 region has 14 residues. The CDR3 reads CASSEYSREGTQYF. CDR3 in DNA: TGTGCCAGCAGTGAATACAGCAGGGAGGGAACGCAGTATTTT.

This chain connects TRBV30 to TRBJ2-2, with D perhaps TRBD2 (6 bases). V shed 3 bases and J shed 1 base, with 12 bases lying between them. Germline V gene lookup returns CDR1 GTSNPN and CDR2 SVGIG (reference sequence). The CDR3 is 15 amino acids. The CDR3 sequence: CAWSPRGGNTGELFF. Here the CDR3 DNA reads TGTGCCTGGAGCCCAAGGGGAGGGAACACCGGGGAGCTGTTTTTT.

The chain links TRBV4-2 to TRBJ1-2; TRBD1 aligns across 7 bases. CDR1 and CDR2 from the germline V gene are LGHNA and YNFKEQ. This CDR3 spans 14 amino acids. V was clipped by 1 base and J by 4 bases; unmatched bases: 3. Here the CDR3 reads CASSQAGGSYGYTF. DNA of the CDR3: TGTGCCAGCAGCCAAGCAGGGGGGAGCTATGGCTACACCTTC.

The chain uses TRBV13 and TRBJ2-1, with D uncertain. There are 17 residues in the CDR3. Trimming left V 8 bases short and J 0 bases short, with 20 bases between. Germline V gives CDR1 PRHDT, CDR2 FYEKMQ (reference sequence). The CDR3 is CASLSVSTYSSYNEQFF. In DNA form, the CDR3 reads TGTGCCAGCCTATCGGTCAGCACCTACAGCTCCTACAATGAGCAGTTCTTC.

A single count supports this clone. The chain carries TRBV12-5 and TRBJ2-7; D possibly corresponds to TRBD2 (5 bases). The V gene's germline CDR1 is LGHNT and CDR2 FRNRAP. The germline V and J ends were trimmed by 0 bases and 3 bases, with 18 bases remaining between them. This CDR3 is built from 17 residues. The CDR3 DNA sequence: TGTGCTAGTGGTTTGGTACACGGGGATGGAAGCCTCTACGAGCAGTACTTC. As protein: CASGLVHGDGSLYEQYF.

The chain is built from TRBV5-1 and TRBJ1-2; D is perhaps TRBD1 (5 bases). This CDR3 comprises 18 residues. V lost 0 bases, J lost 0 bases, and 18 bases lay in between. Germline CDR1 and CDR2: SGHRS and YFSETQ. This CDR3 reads CASSLGYVGQAANYGYTF. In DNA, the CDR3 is TGCGCCAGCAGCTTGGGGTACGTGGGGCAGGCTGCTAACTATGGCTACACCTTC.

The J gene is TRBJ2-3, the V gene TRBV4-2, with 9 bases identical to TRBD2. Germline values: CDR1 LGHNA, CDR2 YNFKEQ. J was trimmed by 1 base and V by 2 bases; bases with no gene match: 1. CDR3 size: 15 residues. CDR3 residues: CASSQSSGGTDTQYF. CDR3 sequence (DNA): TGTGCCAGCAGCCAATCTAGCGGGGGCACAGATACGCAGTATTTT.

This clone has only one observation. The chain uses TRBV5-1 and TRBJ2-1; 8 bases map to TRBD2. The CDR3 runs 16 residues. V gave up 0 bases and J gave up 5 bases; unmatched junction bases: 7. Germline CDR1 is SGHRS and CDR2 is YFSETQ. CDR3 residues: CASSLVWREANNEQFF. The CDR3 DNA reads TGCGCCAGCAGCTTGGTGTGGCGGGAGGCTAACAATGAGCAGTTCTTC.

The CDR3 spells CASSYLLAGSYNEQFF. The CDR3 DNA follows: TGTGCCAGCAGCTATCTACTAGCGGGCTCCTACAATGAGCAGTTCTTC. The J gene is TRBJ2-1, the V gene TRBV5-6, with 9 positions matching TRBD2. V lost 3 bases to trimming and J lost 0 bases; unmatched junction nucleotides: 4. The germline V gene has CDR1 SGHDT and CDR2 YYEEEE. The CDR3 extends over 16 amino acids.

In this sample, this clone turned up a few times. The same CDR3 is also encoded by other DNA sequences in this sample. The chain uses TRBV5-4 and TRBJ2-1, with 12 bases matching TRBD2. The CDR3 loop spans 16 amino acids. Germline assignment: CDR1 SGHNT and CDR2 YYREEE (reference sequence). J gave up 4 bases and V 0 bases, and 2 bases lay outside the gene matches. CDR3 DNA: TGTGCCAGCAGCTTGGGACTAGCGGGAGTATACAATGAGCAGTTCTTC. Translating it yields CASSLGLAGVYNEQFF.

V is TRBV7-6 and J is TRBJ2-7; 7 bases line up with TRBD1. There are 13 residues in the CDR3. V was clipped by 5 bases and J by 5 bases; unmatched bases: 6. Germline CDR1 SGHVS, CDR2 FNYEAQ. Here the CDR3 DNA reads TGTGCCAGCAGCGCCTCAGGGGGAAACGAGCAGTACTTC. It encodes CASSASGGNEQYF.

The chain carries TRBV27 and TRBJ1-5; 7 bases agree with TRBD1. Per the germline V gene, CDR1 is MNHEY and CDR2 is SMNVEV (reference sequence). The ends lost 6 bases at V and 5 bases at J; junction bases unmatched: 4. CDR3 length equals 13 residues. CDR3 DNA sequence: TGTGCCAGCAGGCAGGGGGGCGATCAGCCCCAGCATTTT. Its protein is CASRQGGDQPQHF.

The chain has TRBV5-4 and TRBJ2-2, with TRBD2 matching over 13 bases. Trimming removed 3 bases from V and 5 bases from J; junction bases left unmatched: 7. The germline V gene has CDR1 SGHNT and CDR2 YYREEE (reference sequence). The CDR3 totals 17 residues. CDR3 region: CASSYGLAGVSTGELFF. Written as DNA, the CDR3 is TGTGCCAGCAGCTACGGACTAGCGGGAGTTTCGACCGGGGAGCTGTTTTTT.

Written as DNA, the CDR3 is TGCGCCAGCAGCCTGGACAGGGCCTCCTACAATGAGCAGTTCTTC. Translated: CASSLDRASYNEQFF. The V gene is TRBV4-3, the J gene TRBJ2-1; TRBD1 agrees at 8 bases. The CDR3 covers 15 residues. The V gene's germline CDR1 is LGHNA and CDR2 YSLEER. Unmatched junction bases numbered 2, after V lost 4 bases and J lost 0 bases.

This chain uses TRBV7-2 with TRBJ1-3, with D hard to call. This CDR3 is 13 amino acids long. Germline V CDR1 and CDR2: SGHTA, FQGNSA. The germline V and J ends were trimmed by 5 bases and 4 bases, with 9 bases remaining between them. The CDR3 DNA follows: TGTGCCAGCAGCCCCCCCCCAGGAAACACCATATATTTT. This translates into CASSPPPGNTIYF.

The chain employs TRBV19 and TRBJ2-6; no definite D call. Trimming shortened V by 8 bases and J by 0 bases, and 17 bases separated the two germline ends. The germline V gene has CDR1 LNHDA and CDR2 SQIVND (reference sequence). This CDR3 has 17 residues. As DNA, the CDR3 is TGTGCCAGTTCAAAGCGTTCTCAGAGCTCTGGGGCCAACGTCCTGACTTTC. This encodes CASSKRSQSSGANVLTF.

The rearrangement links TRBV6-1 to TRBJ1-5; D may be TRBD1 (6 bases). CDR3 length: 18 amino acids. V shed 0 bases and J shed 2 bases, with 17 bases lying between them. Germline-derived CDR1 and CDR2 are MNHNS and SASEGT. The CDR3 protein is CASSEALRTVVGNQPQHF. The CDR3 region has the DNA TGTGCCAGCAGTGAAGCGCTGAGGACAGTAGTGGGCAATCAGCCCCAGCATTTT.

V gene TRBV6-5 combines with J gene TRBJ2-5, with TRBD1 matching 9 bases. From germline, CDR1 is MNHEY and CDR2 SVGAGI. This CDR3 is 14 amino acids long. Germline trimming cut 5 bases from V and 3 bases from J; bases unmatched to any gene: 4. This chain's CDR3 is CASSHRGREETQYF. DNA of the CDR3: TGTGCCAGCAGTCACAGGGGGCGAGAAGAGACCCAGTACTTC.

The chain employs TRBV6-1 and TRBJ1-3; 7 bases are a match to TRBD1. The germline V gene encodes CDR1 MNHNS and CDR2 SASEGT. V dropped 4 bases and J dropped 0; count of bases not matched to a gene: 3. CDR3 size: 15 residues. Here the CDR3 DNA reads TGTGCCAGCAGTGTCAGGGGGATCTCTGGAAACACCATATATTTT. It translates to CASSVRGISGNTIYF.

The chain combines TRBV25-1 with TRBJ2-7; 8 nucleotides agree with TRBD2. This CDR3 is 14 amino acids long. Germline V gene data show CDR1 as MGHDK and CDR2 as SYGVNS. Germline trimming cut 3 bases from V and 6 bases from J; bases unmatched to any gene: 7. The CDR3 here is CASSEGGGPGEQYF. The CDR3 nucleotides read TGTGCCAGCAGTGAGGGCGGGGGGCCCGGCGAGCAGTACTTC.

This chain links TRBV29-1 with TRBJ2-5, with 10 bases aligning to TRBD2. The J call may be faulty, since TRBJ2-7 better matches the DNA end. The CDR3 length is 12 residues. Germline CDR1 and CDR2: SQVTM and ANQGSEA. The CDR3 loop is CSVGLADDEQYF. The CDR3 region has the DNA TGCAGCGTCGGACTAGCGGATGACGAGCAGTACTTC.

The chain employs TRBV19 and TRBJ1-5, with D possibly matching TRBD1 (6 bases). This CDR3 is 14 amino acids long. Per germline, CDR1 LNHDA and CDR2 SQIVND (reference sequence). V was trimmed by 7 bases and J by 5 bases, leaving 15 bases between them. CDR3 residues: CASTKRGSHQPQHF. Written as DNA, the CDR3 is TGTGCCAGTACGAAAAGGGGGAGTCATCAGCCCCAGCATTTT.

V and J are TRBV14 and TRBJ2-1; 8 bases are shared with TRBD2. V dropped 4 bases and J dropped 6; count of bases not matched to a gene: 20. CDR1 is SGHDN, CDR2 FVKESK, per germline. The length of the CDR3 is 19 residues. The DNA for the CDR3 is TGTGCCAGCAGCCCCCTGGGTACTAGCGGAGTCCCCTTTCGCAATGAGCAGTTCTTC. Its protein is CASSPLGTSGVPFRNEQFF.